Described below is a single T cell receptor (beta chain) sequence and its context. Antigen: not known. This entry belongs to a study of beta chain features in type 1 diabetes. Study-wide background: The study examined 107,917,701 sorted cells across all samples. Study-wide results and caveats: Patients with Type 1 diabetes showed moderately but significantly shorter TCRB CDR3s in all four CD4+ subsets. Because the template was cDNA, high-expressing cells might be over-represented.

Germline CDR1 MDHEN, CDR2 SYDVKM. V was pared by 6 bases and J by 3 bases, with 12 bases between. The CDR3 is 13 amino acids. Investigators reverse transcribed all isolated RNA, so they sequenced expressed TCRB transcripts. It was found that naive, central memory and regulatory T cell samples averaged about 3.4 million reads. Produced via immunoSEQ multiplex PCR; TCRdb's table is partial and in-frame only. Of 550,000 to 850,000 clones listed, roughly 13% are singletons. Specimen: naive CD4+ T cells from blood. This TCR was recovered from a man aged 18 to 29 with type 1 diabetes. The chain couples TRBV28 to TRBJ2-7; maybe TRBD1 (6 bases). The CDR3 nucleotides read TGTGCCAGCAGCAGGGGCGCTATCTACGAGCAGTACTTC. Translated: CASSRGAIYEQYF.